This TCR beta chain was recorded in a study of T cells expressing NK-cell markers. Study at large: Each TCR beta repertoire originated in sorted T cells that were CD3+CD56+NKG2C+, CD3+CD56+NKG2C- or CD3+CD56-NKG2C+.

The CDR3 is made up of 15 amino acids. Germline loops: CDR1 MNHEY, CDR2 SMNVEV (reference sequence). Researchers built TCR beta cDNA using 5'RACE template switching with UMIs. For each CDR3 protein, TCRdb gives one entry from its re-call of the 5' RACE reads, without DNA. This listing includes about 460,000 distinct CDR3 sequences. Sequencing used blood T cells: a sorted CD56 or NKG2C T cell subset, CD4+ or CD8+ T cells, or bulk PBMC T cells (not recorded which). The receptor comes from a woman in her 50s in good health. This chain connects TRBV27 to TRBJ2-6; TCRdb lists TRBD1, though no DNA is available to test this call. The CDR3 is CASSDERGGANVLTF.